This T cell receptor beta chain was recorded in a study of neurological immune-mediated disorders. Study background: The 35 or so multiple sclerosis patients comprised around 31 relapsing-remitting and 3 secondary progressive cases.

This clonotype was observed at least ten times. The making of cDNA relied on 5'RACE with 10-nucleotide random UMIs. TCRdb reprocessed the 5' RACE reads with MiXCR, giving one entry per CDR3 protein. This table holds about 48,000 distinct CDR3 sequences, about 1.8% found once. 2 million PBMCs stored at -80 C were the source of the unsorted libraries. Trimming left V 0 bases short and J 13 bases short, with 15 bases between. Germline lookup yields CDR1 SQVTM and CDR2 ANQGSEA. The CDR3 length is 12 residues. This sequence originates from a woman in her thirties or forties with multiple sclerosis. The chain joins TRBV29-1 to TRBJ1-2; D is unresolved. The sample taken for sequencing was PBMCs. The CDR3 spells CSVEDPTTVGTF. CDR3 nucleotides: TGCAGCGTTGAAGATCCCACAACTGTGGGCACCTTC.